These 23 T cell receptor beta chains were sequenced from one sample in a study of cytomegalovirus exposure and HLA in healthy donors. Amplification used 60 Vbeta primers and 13 Jbeta primers. The assay was immunoSEQ multiplex PCR, and TCRdb's table has in-frame clones only and misses some. This table has approximately 160,000 clones, 68% appearing once. Sequenced: PBMCs. The receptor source for this set is a man in his forties or fifties in good health and CMV-seronegative.

The chain is built from TRBV2 and TRBJ1-5, with a possible D match to TRBD1 (6 bases). V shed 6 bases and J shed 0 bases, with 12 bases lying between them. CDR3 length: 15 residues. Germline assignment: CDR1 SNHLY and CDR2 FYNNEI. The CDR3 region has the DNA TGTGCCAGCAGCGGACAGACTTTTAGCAATCAGCCCCAGCATTTT. This encodes CASSGQTFSNQPQHF. The variable domain in full, completed from reference TRBV2 and TRBJ1-5, reads EPEVTQTPSHQVTQMGQEVILRCVPISNHLYFYWYRQILGQKVEFLVSFYNNEISEKSEIFDDQFSVERPDGSNFTLKIRSTKLEDSAMYFCASSGQTFSNQPQHFGDGTRLSIL.

This clone was seen just once. The genes are TRBV25-1 and TRBJ1-5; 8 bases match TRBD1. V shed 3 bases and J 3 bases; nucleotides not matched to a gene: 7. The CDR3 length is 16 residues. Germline V gene data show CDR1 as MGHDK and CDR2 as SYGVNS. The DNA of the CDR3 is TGTGCCAGCAGTGATGGAGCGACAGGGGTCAATCAGCCCCAGCATTTT. It specifies CASSDGATGVNQPQHF.

V usage is TRBV5-4 and J usage is TRBJ2-5; a possible D gene is TRBD1 (6 bases). From germline, CDR1 is SGHNT and CDR2 YYREEE (reference sequence). The CDR3 is 13 amino acids. Trimming took 5 bases from V and 5 from J, leaving 13 bases between them. The chain's CDR3 is CASRGALRETQYF. The CDR3 DNA is TGTGCCAGCAGGGGGGCCCTGAGGGAGACCCAGTACTTC.

This chain connects TRBV7-6 to TRBJ1-1; D is ambiguous. The germline CDR1 and CDR2 sequences are SGHVS and FNYEAQ. Trimming removed 2 bases from V and 3 bases from J, with 19 bases in between. CDR3 length: 17 residues. CDR3 coding DNA: TGTGCCAGCAGCTTATTAGTTGGCGGTGGCATTGACACTGAAGCTTTCTTT. It translates to CASSLLVGGGIDTEAFF.

This clone was counted a few times. The genes are TRBV2 and TRBJ1-6; possible D gene TRBD1, 6 bases. The germline V gene encodes CDR1 SNHLY and CDR2 FYNNEI. The CDR3 totals 14 residues. The V end was cut by 4 bases, the J end by 5 bases, with 9 bases between. The CDR3 DNA reads as TGTGCCAGCAGTGGGGACACCAATAATTCACCCCTCCACTTT. It yields the protein CASSGDTNNSPLHF. The variable domain in full, with the rest retrieved from reference TRBV2 and TRBJ1-6, is EPEVTQTPSHQVTQMGQEVILRCVPISNHLYFYWYRQILGQKVEFLVSFYNNEISEKSEIFDDQFSVERPDGSNFTLKIRSTKLEDSAMYFCASSGDTNNSPLHFGNGTRLTVT.

This clone came up a few times. This chain joins TRBV6-5 and TRBJ1-1, with 7 bases fitting TRBD1. The germline V gene has CDR1 MNHEY and CDR2 SVGAGI. The CDR3 runs 15 residues. V lost 5 bases, J lost 1 base, and 7 bases stayed unmatched. The CDR3 DNA sequence: TGTGCCAGCAGTAAGGGACAGACTGAGAACACTGAAGCTTTCTTT. This sequence encodes CASSKGQTENTEAFF.

The chain recombines TRBV6-1 with TRBJ2-5; D is uncertain. There are 10 residues in the CDR3. Trimming removed 8 bases from V and 5 bases from J, with 6 bases in between. Germline V gene lookup returns CDR1 MNHNS and CDR2 SASEGT. The chain's CDR3 is CASDQETQYF. The DNA for the CDR3 is TGTGCCAGCGATCAGGAGACCCAGTACTTC.

The V gene is TRBV5-5, the J gene TRBJ2-7; D gene ambiguous. CDR1 is SGHKS and CDR2 is YYEKEE in the germline V gene (reference sequence). The CDR3 extends over 14 amino acids. With 1 base removed from V and 2 bases from J, the gap between germline ends came to 10 bases. The CDR3 nucleotides read TGTGCCAGCAGCTTGTCGGGTCCAACCTACGAGCAGTACTTC. Protein: CASSLSGPTYEQYF.

This chain connects TRBV4-1 to TRBJ1-3, with D perhaps matching TRBD1 (5 bases). Per germline, CDR1 MGHRA and CDR2 YSYEKL. The CDR3 spans 14 residues. The V end lost 2 bases, the J end lost 11 bases, and 16 bases lay between the germline ends. CDR3 region: CASSQLSGQLAIYF. The CDR3 DNA is TGCGCCAGCAGCCAACTTTCCGGACAATTAGCCATATATTTT.

The chain couples TRBV13 to TRBJ2-7; maybe TRBD2 (6 bases). Between the trimmed V and J ends, which lost 4 bases and 2 bases, there was a span of 18 bases. Germline loops: CDR1 PRHDT, CDR2 FYEKMQ (reference sequence). The CDR3 length is 16 residues. For the CDR3, the DNA is TGTGCCAGCAGCTCAAGTGGCATGGAGGGTACCTACGAGCAGTACTTC. It specifies CASSSSGMEGTYEQYF.

This sequence joins TRBV2 and TRBJ2-7; no clear D. This CDR3 region has 14 residues. CDR1 SNHLY and CDR2 FYNNEI come from the germline V gene. V was trimmed by 7 bases and J by 0 bases, leaving 13 bases between them. Written as DNA, the CDR3 is TGTGCCAGCATGAGACAAAAAAGCTCCTACGAGCAGTACTTC. Residues: CASMRQKSSYEQYF. Based on the CDR3 plus reference TRBV2 and TRBJ2-7, the full variable domain is EPEVTQTPSHQVTQMGQEVILRCVPISNHLYFYWYRQILGQKVEFLVSFYNNEISEKSEIFDDQFSVERPDGSNFTLKIRSTKLEDSAMYFCASMRQKSSYEQYFGPGTRLTVT.

The chain recombines TRBV5-1 with TRBJ2-2; weak D call: TRBD1 (6 bases). The germline CDR1 and CDR2 sequences are SGHRS and YFSETQ. CDR3 size: 16 residues. Between the trimmed V and J ends, which lost 0 bases and 2 bases, there was a span of 11 bases. The CDR3 spells CASSLVLQGNTGELFF. The CDR3, as DNA: TGCGCCAGCAGCTTGGTGTTACAGGGAAACACCGGGGAGCTGTTTTTT.

In DNA, the CDR3 is TGCGCCAGCAGCGGAGAGATGGGCACTGAAGCTTTCTTT. This sequence encodes CASSGEMGTEAFF. The J gene is TRBJ1-1, the V gene TRBV5-1; no clear D gene. Between the trimmed V and J ends, which lost 4 bases and 4 bases, there was a span of 11 bases. CDR1 SGHRS and CDR2 YFSETQ come from the germline V gene. This CDR3 has 13 residues.

V gene TRBV28 combines with J gene TRBJ2-3; unclear D gene. V dropped 2 bases and J dropped 2 bases, with 11 bases sitting between them. The CDR3 consists of 15 residues. CDR1 is MDHEN and CDR2 is SYDVKM in the germline V gene. The CDR3 DNA reads TGTGCCAGCAGTTTAGTACTTGATGTCACAGATACGCAGTATTTT. Translation: CASSLVLDVTDTQYF.

The rearrangement links TRBV21-1 to TRBJ2-7; TRBD1 is taken as the D call from the table, unchecked against the DNA. TRBV21-1 represents a pseudogene. The CDR3 is made up of 14 amino acids. The CDR3 loop reads CASSRGHPSYEQYF. In nucleotides, the CDR3 is TGTGCCAGCAGCAGGGGCCACCCGTCCTACGAGCAGTACTTC.

The J gene is TRBJ2-4, the V gene TRBV10-1, with D unclear. With 3 bases removed from V and 0 bases from J, the gap between germline ends came to 9 bases. The CDR3 loop spans 15 amino acids. Per the germline V gene, CDR1 is WNHNN and CDR2 is SYGVQD (reference sequence). CDR3 in amino acids: CASSDPRLAKNIQYF. In nucleotides, the CDR3 is TGCGCCAGCAGTGACCCCCGTCTAGCCAAAAACATTCAGTACTTC.

V is TRBV5-1 and J is TRBJ1-4; the match to TRBD1 covers 11 bases. With 3 bases clipped from V and 8 bases from J, the junction kept 18 bases outside the gene matches. The germline gives CDR1 SGHRS, CDR2 YFSETQ. The CDR3 contains 19 residues. The CDR3 loop reads CASSSSSTGTGGRKEKLFF. CDR3 DNA: TGCGCCAGCAGCTCATCATCGACCGGGACAGGGGGTAGAAAGGAAAAACTGTTTTTT.

The table lists this clone with a few counts. The rearrangement links TRBV4-1 to TRBJ1-3; D gene ambiguous. The CDR3 length is 14 residues. With 4 bases removed from V and 1 base from J, the gap between germline ends came to 8 bases. Germline lookup yields CDR1 MGHRA and CDR2 YSYEKL. In nucleotides, the CDR3 is TGCGCCAGCAGCCCTACTTGGTCTGGAAACACCATATATTTT. Protein: CASSPTWSGNTIYF.

This chain uses TRBV7-6 with TRBJ1-4; 8 bases match TRBD1. Losses at the gene ends were 3 bases for V and 0 bases for J; bases not matched to a gene: 9. Germline CDR1 reads SGHVS; CDR2 reads FNYEAQ. This CDR3 contains 18 residues. As DNA, the CDR3 is TGTGCCAGCAGCTTGAACACCGGACAGGGAGCAACTAATGAAAAACTGTTTTTT. It translates to CASSLNTGQGATNEKLFF.

The V and J genes are TRBV11-2 and TRBJ2-7; 11 bases agree with TRBD1. The CDR3 covers 15 residues. Germline V gene data show CDR1 as SGHAT and CDR2 as FQNNGV. V shed 2 bases, J shed 3 bases, and the junction held 3 bases outside the gene matches. CDR3 sequence reads: CASSLIGTGGYEQYF. The CDR3 bases are TGTGCCAGCAGCTTAATCGGGACAGGGGGCTACGAGCAGTACTTC.

The chain uses TRBV5-6 and TRBJ1-2, with 7 bases matching TRBD1. The CDR3 contains 17 residues. Germline-derived CDR1 and CDR2 are SGHDT and YYEEEE. V was pared by 3 bases and J by 4 bases, with 15 bases of the junction left unmatched. CDR3 nucleotides: TGTGCCAGCAGCTCACGGGAGGGGGCGCGTCTGGGCTATGGCTACACCTTC. Its translation is CASSSREGARLGYGYTF.

The chain combines TRBV10-3 with TRBJ2-5; TRBD2 is a possible D gene (5 bases). CDR1 and CDR2 from the germline V gene are ENHRY and SYGVKD. Trimming shortened V by 0 bases and J by 5 bases, and 13 bases separated the two germline ends. The CDR3 extends over 15 amino acids. The DNA for the CDR3 is TGTGCCATCAGTGAGTCGTTGGCTAGCATGGAGACCCAGTACTTC. Translated, it gives CAISESLASMETQYF.

The V and J genes are TRBV2 and TRBJ2-3, with 9 positions matching TRBD1. The germline CDR1 and CDR2 sequences are SNHLY and FYNNEI. With 9 bases clipped from V and 11 bases from J, the junction kept 6 bases outside the gene matches. CDR3 size: 11 residues. CDR3 coding DNA: TGTGCCAGAAGGACAGGGGAAAAGCAGTATTTT. Encoded protein: CARRTGEKQYF.